Listed below are T cell receptor beta chains from one sample, sequenced in a study of blood T cell repertoires in COVID-19. Clones were read by immunoSEQ multiplex PCR, and TCRdb kept only the in-frame ones, dropping some. This table holds roughly 80,000 clones, just over 90% found once. The sequencing sample was made of peripheral blood. The origin of the receptors is a man aged 50-60 years with COVID-19, enrolled during active disease. Each CDR3 is given with its conserved first and last residue. Fields, in order: J gene, clone size, D gene, V gene, CDR3 protein, CDR3 DNA. The D gene is left open where the match is weak. The size field is filled for only some rows; it gives once, few, many or a size class.

>TRBJ2-1|-|-|TRBV12-5
CASGPGTGYNEQFF
TGTGCTAGTGGCCCAGGGACTGGATACAATGAGCAGTTCTTC
>TRBJ2-7|-|-|TRBV28
CASSLSGESYEQYF
TGTGCCAGCAGTCTGTCGGGGGAGTCCTACGAGCAGTACTTC
>TRBJ1-2|-|-|TRBV4-1
CASSHPLTVEGYTF
TGCGCCAGCAGCCATCCGCTAACAGTAGAAGGCTACACCTTC
>TRBJ1-1|-|-|TRBV27
CASSLDYGTEAFF
TGTGCCAGCAGTTTAGACTATGGCACTGAAGCTTTCTTT
>TRBJ1-2|-|-|TRBV5-4
CASSREAEDTF
TGTGCCAGCAGCCGGGAGGCAGAGGACACCTTC
>TRBJ2-7|once|TRBD2|TRBV7-2
CASSSAAGGGYEQYF
TGTGCCAGCAGCTCAGCGGCGGGAGGGGGATACGAGCAGTACTTC
>TRBJ2-3|-|-|TRBV27
CASSPTGDFTDTQYF
TGTGCCAGCAGTCCTACAGGGGACTTCACAGATACGCAGTATTTT
>TRBJ2-3|-|-|TRBV24-1
CATSDPQGGTDTQYF
TGTGCCACCAGTGATCCCCAGGGCGGAACAGATACGCAGTATTTT
>TRBJ1-5|-|-|TRBV27
CASSLSSGERQPQHF
TGTGCCAGCAGTTTATCATCAGGGGAACGCCAGCCCCAGCATTTT
>TRBJ2-1|-|-|TRBV4-2
CASSQGSSGYNEQFF
TGTGCCAGCAGCCAAGGCAGTAGCGGATACAATGAGCAGTTCTTC
>TRBJ2-2|-|TRBD2|TRBV5-1
CAGSSGTNTGELFF
TGCGCCGGATCTAGCGGTACGAACACCGGGGAGCTGTTTTTT
>TRBJ2-7|-|-|TRBV5-1
CASSLGAGPPSYEQYF
TGCGCCAGCAGCTTGGGCGCGGGACCACCATCCTACGAGCAGTACTTC
>TRBJ2-1|-|-|TRBV19
CASSRSPSYNEQFF
TGTGCCAGTAGTCGGTCCCCCTCCTACAATGAGCAGTTCTTC
>TRBJ2-5|-|TRBD2|TRBV4-3
CASSQDGAGGPYEQETQYF
TGCGCCAGCAGCCAAGATGGAGCGGGAGGGCCATACGAACAAGAGACCCAGTACTTC
>TRBJ1-5|-|TRBD1|TRBV19
CASRIGGIVGNQPQHF
TGTGCCAGTAGGATAGGGGGCATAGTGGGCAATCAGCCCCAGCATTTT
>TRBJ1-5|-|-|TRBV19
CASSTEEGSNQPQHF
TGTGCCAGTAGTACGGAAGAGGGTTCCAATCAGCCCCAGCATTTT
>TRBJ2-1|-|-|TRBV6-5
CASRPGERAGEQFF
TGTGCCAGCAGGCCGGGAGAAAGGGCGGGCGAGCAGTTCTTC
>TRBJ2-1|-|-|TRBV5-4
CASSLSANSYNEQFF
TGTGCCAGCAGCCTTAGCGCGAACTCCTACAATGAGCAGTTCTTC
>TRBJ1-6|-|-|TRBV10-2
CASRETRTASNSPLHF
TGCGCCAGCAGAGAGACAAGGACAGCGAGTAATTCACCCCTCCACTTT
>TRBJ2-7|-|TRBD1|TRBV10-3
CAISRDRGIHEQYF
TGTGCCATCAGCCGGGACAGGGGGATCCACGAGCAGTACTTC
>TRBJ1-5|-|-|TRBV28
CASSLTGNNQPQHF
TGTGCCAGCAGTTTAACAGGGAACAATCAGCCCCAGCATTTT
>TRBJ2-5|-|TRBD1|TRBV5-1
CASSSRTGHQETQYF
TGCGCCAGCAGCTCCAGGACAGGCCACCAAGAGACCCAGTACTTC
>TRBJ2-7|-|-|TRBV5-4
CASSWAGSYEQYF
TGTGCCAGCAGCTGGGCCGGTAGCTACGAGCAGTACTTC
>TRBJ1-2|-|TRBD1|TRBV9
CASRTAQGALGYTF
TGTGCCAGCAGGACCGCTCAGGGGGCGCTCGGCTACACCTTC
>TRBJ2-3|once|-|TRBV5-1
CASSPTGGSFTDTQYF
TGCGCCAGCAGCCCGACTGGCGGTTCGTTCACAGATACGCAGTATTTT
>TRBJ2-2|once|TRBD2|TRBV29-1
CSVERSGRRPGELFF
TGCAGCGTTGAACGTAGCGGGAGACGTCCCGGGGAGCTGTTTTTT
>TRBJ2-2|-|TRBD2|TRBV7-8
CASTPREGSGELFF
TGTGCCAGCACGCCCCGGGAGGGGTCCGGGGAGCTGTTTTTT
>TRBJ2-1|once|TRBD2|TRBV24-1
CATSAAPGLAGGVEQFF
TGTGCCACCAGTGCCGCACCGGGACTAGCGGGAGGTGTGGAGCAGTTCTTC
>TRBJ2-1|-|TRBD2|TRBV5-4
CASTTGTSGIDEQFF
TGTGCCAGCACCACCGGGACTAGCGGGATCGATGAGCAGTTCTTC
>TRBJ1-6|-|-|TRBV28
CASSLTGNSPLHF
TGTGCCAGCAGTTTAACAGGGAATTCACCCCTCCACTTT
>TRBJ1-6|-|TRBD1|TRBV28
CASGGQGLNSPLHF
TGTGCCAGCGGAGGACAGGGATTAAATTCACCCCTCCACTTT
>TRBJ1-6|once|TRBD1|TRBV28
CASSLGQENSPLHF
TGTGCCAGCAGCCTCGGACAGGAAAATTCACCCCTCCACTTT
>TRBJ2-3|-|-|TRBV19
CASSIDEDYTDTQYF
TGTGCCAGTAGTATAGACGAGGACTATACAGATACGCAGTATTTT
>TRBJ1-2|-|-|TRBV28
CASSPRGSHGYTF
TGTGCCAGCAGTCCCCGGGGATCGCATGGCTACACCTTC
>TRBJ2-1|-|-|TRBV27
CASSLERRSYNEQFF
TGTGCCAGCAGTCTGGAGCGACGCTCCTACAATGAGCAGTTCTTC
>TRBJ2-7|-|TRBD1|TRBV28
CASSLPGQGAAVYEQYF
TGTGCCAGCAGTTTACCGGGACAGGGGGCGGCTGTCTACGAGCAGTACTTC
>TRBJ2-7|-|TRBD2|TRBV5-1
CASSPTPGGRYEQYF
TGCGCCAGCAGCCCAACACCGGGAGGGCGGTACGAGCAGTACTTC
>TRBJ1-1|once|TRBD1|TRBV10-3
CAISESLNRGTEAFF
TGTGCCATCAGTGAGTCGCTGAACAGGGGCACTGAAGCTTTCTTT
>TRBJ2-3|-|TRBD2|TRBV11-2
CASRHPGRGRVDTQYF
TGTGCCAGCAGACATCCAGGCCGCGGGAGGGTAGATACGCAGTATTTT
>TRBJ1-1|-|TRBD1|TRBV9
CASSDRQGAEAFF
TGTGCCAGCAGCGACCGACAGGGCGCTGAAGCTTTCTTT
>TRBJ1-2|-|TRBD1|TRBV10-3
CAISVGRGSYGYTF
TGTGCCATCAGTGTGGGCAGGGGGTCCTATGGCTACACCTTC
>TRBJ2-7|-|-|TRBV12-3/TRBV12-4
CASSNKYEQYF
TGTGCCAGCAGTAACAAGTACGAGCAGTACTTC
>TRBJ2-3|-|-|TRBV28
CASSSGGTDTQYF
TGTGCCAGCAGTTCAGGCGGGACAGATACGCAGTATTTT
>TRBJ2-4|-|-|TRBV15
CATSRDPRGENIQYF
TGTGCCACCAGCAGAGATCCCCGGGGAGAAAACATTCAGTACTTC
>TRBJ2-7|once|-|TRBV29-1
CSVEITERTEQYF
TGCAGCGTTGAAATTACCGAGCGTACCGAGCAGTACTTC
>TRBJ2-6|-|TRBD1|TRBV9
CASTRETGGNFLGANVLTF
TGTGCCAGCACCCGAGAGACAGGGGGCAATTTTTTGGGGGCCAACGTCCTGACTTTC
>TRBJ2-1|-|TRBD2|TRBV7-9
CASTPGLAYNEQFF
TGTGCCAGCACCCCGGGACTAGCCTACAATGAGCAGTTCTTC
>TRBJ1-2|-|TRBD1|TRBV6-4
CAPLGDSYGYTF
TGTGCCCCCTTAGGGGACAGTTATGGCTACACCTTC
>TRBJ1-1|-|-|TRBV19
CASGQNTEAFF
TGTGCCAGTGGACAAAACACTGAAGCTTTCTTT
>TRBJ2-7|-|-|TRBV28
CASSLVWGSPNKGNEQYF
TGTGCCAGCAGTTTAGTATGGGGCAGTCCCAATAAAGGGAACGAGCAGTACTTC
>TRBJ2-1|-|TRBD2|TRBV11-3
CASSLVGSGIMGNEQFF
TGTGCCAGCAGCTTAGTGGGTAGCGGGATTATGGGGAATGAGCAGTTCTTC
>TRBJ2-7|-|-|TRBV6-5
CASRVSRVAYEQYF
TGTGCCAGCAGAGTCAGCAGGGTCGCCTACGAGCAGTACTTC
>TRBJ2-2|-|-|TRBV23-1
CASSRSIAGELFF
TGCGCCAGCAGTCGATCCATTGCCGGGGAGCTGTTTTTT
>TRBJ2-3|-|-|TRBV13
CASSASQRSTDTQYF
TGTGCCAGCAGCGCGTCTCAGCGGAGCACAGATACGCAGTATTTT
>TRBJ2-3|-|-|TRBV27
CASSSLTLGFTDTQYF
TGTGCCAGCAGTTCATTGACTCTTGGTTTCACAGATACGCAGTATTTT
>TRBJ2-3|-|TRBD1|TRBV6-6
CASSYQGGTDTQYF
TGTGCCAGCAGTTACCAGGGGGGCACAGATACGCAGTATTTT